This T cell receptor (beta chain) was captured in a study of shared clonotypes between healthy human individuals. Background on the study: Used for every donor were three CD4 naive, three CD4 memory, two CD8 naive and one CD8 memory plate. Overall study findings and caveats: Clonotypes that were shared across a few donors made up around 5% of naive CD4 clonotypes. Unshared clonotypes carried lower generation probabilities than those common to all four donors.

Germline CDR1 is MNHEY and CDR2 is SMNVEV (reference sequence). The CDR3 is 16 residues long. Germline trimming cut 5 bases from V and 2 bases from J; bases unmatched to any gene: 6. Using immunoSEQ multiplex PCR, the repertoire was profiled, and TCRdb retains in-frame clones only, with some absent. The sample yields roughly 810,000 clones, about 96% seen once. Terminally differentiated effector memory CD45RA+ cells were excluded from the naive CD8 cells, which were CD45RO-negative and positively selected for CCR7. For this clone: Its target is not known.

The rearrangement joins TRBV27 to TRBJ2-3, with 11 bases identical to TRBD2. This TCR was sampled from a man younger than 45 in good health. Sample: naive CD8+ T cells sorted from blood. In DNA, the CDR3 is TGTGCCAGCAGTCCCAGACTAGCGGGGTTCACAGATACGCAGTATTTT. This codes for CASSPRLAGFTDTQYF.